Below are 21 T cell receptor beta chains sequenced from a single sample in a study of cytomegalovirus exposure and HLA in healthy donors. Primers included in the PCR were 60 Vbeta and 13 Jbeta primers. Data came from immunoSEQ multiplex PCR; TCRdb stores just in-frame clones and leaves some out. In all, the sample yields more than 200,000 clones. The sequenced sample consisted of PBMCs. The receptors stem from a woman younger than 45 in good health and CMV-seropositive.

The chain joins TRBV2 to TRBJ1-5; maybe TRBD1 (5 bases). Trimming took 1 base from V and 3 from J, leaving 10 bases between them. The germline V gene encodes CDR1 SNHLY and CDR2 FYNNEI. This CDR3 has 15 residues. CDR3 DNA: TGTGCCAGCAGTGAAGGGAGGGGAATCAATCAGCCCCAGCATTTT. It yields the protein CASSEGRGINQPQHF.

The chain uses TRBV6-1 and TRBJ2-1; D is uncertain. The CDR3 extends over 12 amino acids. The V and J ends lost 5 bases and 9 bases respectively, with 11 bases between them. Germline V lookup: CDR1 MNHNS, CDR2 SASEGT. CDR3 protein: CASSTNLFEQFF. Here the CDR3 DNA reads TGTGCCAGCAGTACCAACTTATTTGAGCAGTTCTTC.

The chain combines TRBV5-1 with TRBJ1-1; TRBD1 matches at 7 bases. V trimming: 6 bases; J trimming: 2 bases; junction bases outside the gene matches: 7. The CDR3 contains 14 residues. Per germline, CDR1 SGHRS and CDR2 YFSETQ. The CDR3 bases are TGCGCCAGCACCGAACAGGGGACTAACACTGAAGCTTTCTTT. Translation: CASTEQGTNTEAFF.

V usage is TRBV19 and J usage is TRBJ1-2; the D gene is possibly TRBD1 (6 bases). Germline values: CDR1 LNHDA, CDR2 SQIVND (reference sequence). The CDR3 is 14 amino acids. Trimming left V 4 bases short and J 4 bases short, with 13 bases between. The CDR3 loop is CASSTTDRTYGYTF. CDR3 nucleotides: TGTGCCAGTAGTACAACGGACAGAACCTATGGCTACACCTTC.

The chain combines TRBV18 with TRBJ2-1, with 10 bases lining up with TRBD2. The CDR3 is 16 residues long. Trimming at V came to 3 bases and at J to 8 bases, leaving 10 bases not matched to a gene. The V gene's germline CDR1 is KGHSH and CDR2 LQKENI. The CDR3 protein is CASSPIVTSGADEQFF. The DNA of the CDR3 is TGTGCCAGCTCACCTATTGTCACTAGCGGGGCGGATGAGCAGTTCTTC. Supplemented by reference TRBV18 and TRBJ2-1, the full variable domain reads NAGVMQNPRHLVRRRGQEARLRCSPMKGHSHVYWYRQLPEEGLKFMVYLQKENIIDESGMPKERFSAEFPKEGPSILRIQQVVRGDSAAYFCASSPIVTSGADEQFFGPGTRLTVL.

This chain joins TRBV5-4 and TRBJ1-2; D call uncertain. The CDR3 is 16 residues long. The germline V gene encodes CDR1 SGHNT and CDR2 YYREEE (reference sequence). Trimming left V 7 bases short and J 2 bases short, with 21 bases between. The CDR3 DNA reads TGTGCCAGCGAAGGAAGAATGGAGCCAGACAACTATGGCTACACCTTC. This codes for CASEGRMEPDNYGYTF.

The DNA of the CDR3 is TGTGCCAGCGGAAGGGGGCAAGATTCACCCCTCCACTTT. The encoded protein is CASGRGQDSPLHF. The chain carries TRBV6-6 and TRBJ1-6; TRBD1 agrees at 7 bases. The V segment lost 8 bases and the J segment 8 bases; nucleotides outside the gene matches: 6. CDR1 and CDR2 (germline): MNHNY, SVGAGI (reference sequence). The CDR3 has 13 residues.

V gene TRBV5-1 combines with J gene TRBJ1-1, with D uncertain. Germline lookup yields CDR1 SGHRS and CDR2 YFSETQ. This CDR3 has 14 amino acids. The germline V and J ends were trimmed by 0 bases and 1 base, with 7 bases remaining between them. The CDR3 region has the DNA TGCGCCAGCAGCTTGGACGGGGAGAACACTGAAGCTTTCTTT. Protein product: CASSLDGENTEAFF.

This chain uses TRBV6-1 with TRBJ2-3; 10 nucleotides align to TRBD2. Per the germline V gene, CDR1 is MNHNS and CDR2 is SASEGT. V lost 6 bases to trimming and J lost 7 bases; unmatched junction nucleotides: 7. CDR3 length: 14 amino acids. This chain's CDR3 is CASSPGTSEYTQYF. In DNA, the CDR3 is TGTGCCAGCAGCCCCGGGACTAGCGAATATACGCAGTATTTT.

The rearrangement uses TRBV2 and TRBJ2-7, with D perhaps TRBD2 (6 bases). V lost 1 base, J lost 6 bases, and 16 bases lay in between. Germline V gives CDR1 SNHLY, CDR2 FYNNEI. The CDR3 contains 15 residues. CDR3 bases: TGTGCCAGCAGTGAAGTAGCGGCCGGAGTCGGCGAGCAGTACTTC. Translation: CASSEVAAGVGEQYF.

The CDR3, as DNA: TGCAGCGTGTGGACAGGGCTGAACACTGAAGCTTTCTTT. Its protein product is CSVWTGLNTEAFF. The gene calls are TRBV29-1 and TRBJ1-1; 8 nucleotides line up with TRBD1. V trimming: 6 bases; J trimming: 0 bases; junction bases outside the gene matches: 3. The CDR3 has 13 amino acids. The germline V gene encodes CDR1 SQVTM and CDR2 ANQGSEA.

The chain combines TRBV29-1 with TRBJ2-7; D might be TRBD1 (6 bases). The CDR3 runs to 13 residues. Per germline, CDR1 SQVTM and CDR2 ANQGSEA. The ends were cut back, 7 bases at V and 3 bases at J, with 16 bases in the middle. The DNA of the CDR3 is TGCAGCGCCGCTGACAGGACAAACTACGAGCAGTACTTC. It specifies CSAADRTNYEQYF.

The chain joins TRBV25-1 to TRBJ2-7; 7 bases are shared with TRBD1. The germline gives CDR1 MGHDK, CDR2 SYGVNS. V shed 8 bases and J 12 bases; nucleotides not matched to a gene: 10. CDR3 size: 11 residues. This CDR3 is CASSTGLEGYF. The DNA of the CDR3 is TGTGCCAGCTCGACAGGGCTCGAGGGGTACTTC.

The chain recombines TRBV18 with TRBJ1-5, with D unresolved. Trimming took off 6 bases at V and 0 bases at J, with 9 bases between the two ends. The CDR3 has 14 residues. The V gene's germline CDR1 is KGHSH and CDR2 LQKENI. This CDR3 is CASSPEFSNQPQHF. In DNA, the CDR3 is TGTGCCAGCTCGCCAGAGTTTAGCAATCAGCCCCAGCATTTT.

The chain recombines TRBV4-3 with TRBJ2-1, with 8 positions matching TRBD2. This CDR3 region has 16 residues. V was pared by 2 bases and J by 7 bases, with 10 bases of the junction left unmatched. The germline V gene has CDR1 LGHNA and CDR2 YSLEER. The chain's CDR3 is CASSQPTGTRNNEQFF. DNA for the CDR3: TGCGCCAGCAGCCAACCAACCGGGACTAGGAATAATGAGCAGTTCTTC.

The chain is built from TRBV7-9 and TRBJ1-3; maybe TRBD1 (5 bases). Trimming shortened V by 0 bases and J by 4 bases, and 19 bases separated the two germline ends. CDR1 is SEHNR and CDR2 is FQNEAQ in the germline V gene (reference sequence). The CDR3 is 18 amino acids. In DNA, the CDR3 is TGTGCCAGCAGCTTAGCACGGGACGCGGGGGATACGGGAAACACCATATATTTT. It encodes CASSLARDAGDTGNTIYF.

The rearrangement uses TRBV7-9 and TRBJ2-5; TRBD2 matches at 14 bases. Germline V lookup: CDR1 SEHNR, CDR2 FQNEAQ (reference sequence). The V segment lost 5 bases and the J segment 5 bases; nucleotides outside the gene matches: 7. The CDR3 is made up of 16 amino acids. CDR3: CASSVGTSGSRETQYF. CDR3 nucleotide sequence: TGTGCCAGCAGCGTAGGGACTAGCGGGAGTAGGGAGACCCAGTACTTC.

The chain uses TRBV7-9 and TRBJ1-4; the match to TRBD1 covers 8 bases. V lost 4 bases to trimming and J lost 7 bases; unmatched junction nucleotides: 8. Germline-derived CDR1 and CDR2 are SEHNR and FQNEAQ (reference sequence). This CDR3 comprises 15 residues. CDR3 region: CASSYRQGRSEKLFF. The CDR3 DNA reads TGTGCCAGCAGCTATAGACAGGGGAGAAGTGAAAAACTGTTTTTT.

V usage is TRBV6-5 and J usage is TRBJ2-5; TRBD2 agrees at 8 bases. Judging by the DNA end, TRBJ2-7 fits better; the J call may be wrong. This CDR3 spans 15 amino acids. Germline-derived CDR1 and CDR2 are MNHEY and SVGAGI. CDR3 region: CASSFGGVGTYEQYF. In nucleotides, the CDR3 is TGTGCCAGCAGTTTCGGGGGGGTGGGAACCTACGAGCAGTACTTC.

CDR3 residues: CASSRKVGDSGSYEQYF. DNA for the CDR3: TGCGCCAGCAGCCGAAAGGTGGGGGACTCTGGCTCCTACGAGCAGTACTTC. This rearrangement joins TRBV4-1 to TRBJ2-7; maybe TRBD2 (6 bases). The germline V and J ends were trimmed by 4 bases and 0 bases, with 19 bases remaining between them. Germline CDR1 and CDR2: MGHRA and YSYEKL. The CDR3 runs 17 residues.

This sequence joins TRBV2 and TRBJ1-1; weak D call: TRBD1 (5 bases). Germline-derived CDR1 and CDR2 are SNHLY and FYNNEI. This CDR3 is 15 amino acids long. Trimming left V 9 bases short and J 0 bases short, with 17 bases between. CDR3 sequence reads: CARGVTQTLNTEAFF. CDR3 nucleotides: TGTGCCAGAGGGGTAACCCAAACCCTGAACACTGAAGCTTTCTTT.